This TCR beta chain was documented in a study of blood T cell repertoires in COVID-19 (dated by TCRdb to about 2020). About the investigation overall: Collaborator samples came from the United States, Italy and Spain and covered acute and convalescent phases of COVID-19. A freely available public database, intended as a resource for researchers studying the immune response to SARS-CoV-2, is where the repertoires were released. Sample metadata almost always included a de-identified subject ID, COVID-19 status, age in years and sex. The dataset comprised deeply sampled blood TCRbeta repertoires from subjects exposed to, actively infected with, or recovered from COVID-19. Where available, HLA class I and class II types were obtained from metadata supplied by the sample provider rather than from assay-based typing. The samples were drawn from two sources: the first 160 participants of the ongoing ImmuneRACE study, and fewer than 1,500 subjects contributed by 6 global collaborators. The prospective study material was composed of cDNA or gDNA derived from T cells, B-cell-depleted T cells, or PBMCs. General study outcomes and caveats: The amount of clinical and demographic metadata varied by source and participant and was provided uncurated.

TCRbeta CDR3 regions were amplified from genomic DNA by means of the immunoSEQ Assay, a bias-controlled multiplex PCR. As for the authors' bioinformatics: The number of nucleated cells in each sample was estimated by amplification of reference gene primers within the assay. To quantify the absolute abundance of each unique TCRbeta CDR3 rearrangement, sequence reads were collapsed and filtered. Productive Simpson clonality was computed per sample as the square root of Simpson's diversity index over productive rearrangements. Sourced from immuneACCESS, this table was stored by TCRdb with only in-frame sequences that have V and J called. A share of the clones is absent; for the studies checked, an unresolved V gene accounts for under half, and the remainder has no known explanation. Clonal size and the V and J genes are those of that table, whereas D and trimming came from the DNA. The sample has 140,000 to 150,000 clones on record, 80% to 90% of them singletons. The ten largest clonotypes hold 1.7% of the sample.

Collaborating institutions collected whole blood in K2EDTA tubes following their own protocols. For TCRbeta analysis, collaborators shipped samples in one of three forms: frozen whole blood, isolated PBMCs, or DNA extracted from either of those sample types. The CDR3 covers 12 residues, taking in both the cysteine and the phenylalanine. The only DNA kept is the CDR3, 36 bases in frame from the first base. Compared with germline, V lacks 6 bases and J lacks 6 bases; bases without a gene match: 2. CDR1 MNHEY and CDR2 SMNVEV were looked up in the germline V gene (reference sequence). In the case of this clone: The antigen this receptor binds is unknown. Base quality data are lacking; no much larger clone is found one base away.

The chain is encoded by TRBV27 joined to TRBJ2-7; 10 bases in the middle match TRBD2. Sequenced material: peripheral blood. This sequence originates from a woman aged 45-65 years with acute or convalescent COVID-19. Read as DNA, the sequence is TGTGCCAGCAGCCTAGCGGGGGCCGAGCAGTACTTC. This is translated as CASSLAGAEQYF.